This is a list of T cell receptor beta chains from one sample in a study of blood T cells in healthy people across ages. TCRdb itself ran the 5' RACE reads through MiXCR, one entry per CDR3 protein. The table records approximately 400,000 distinct CDR3 sequences, over 45% of them present only once. The specimen sequenced was blood. These receptors came from a man aged 55 to 70 in good health. Each CDR3 is given with its conserved first and last residue. A D gene is named only where the DNA matches it firmly. Clone size, where shown, is once, few, many, or a class for clones that have expanded.

len,abundance,v_gene,d_gene,j_gene,CDR3nt,CDR3aa
10,.,TRBV11-2,.,TRBJ2-3,TGTGCCAGCAGCTTAGTCCCGCAGTATTTT,CASSLVPQYF
14,.,TRBV7-3,.,TRBJ1-5,TGTGCCAGCAGACCGGGACTCCATAATCAGCCCCAGCATTTT,CASRPGLHNQPQHF
16,few,TRBV7-9,TRBD2,TRBJ2-3,TGTGCCAGCAGCTTAGTACTAGCGGTAATCACAGATACGCAGTATTTT,CASSLVLAVITDTQYF
14,.,TRBV29-1,TRBD2,TRBJ2-7,TGCAGCGTCTTGCAGGAAGGGACTAGAGGCGAGCAGTACTTC,CSVLQEGTRGEQYF
15,.,TRBV20-1,.,TRBJ2-7,TGCAGTGCTAGGGGTGGACACGGGAGCTCCTACGAGCAGTACTTC,CSARGGHGSSYEQYF
14,few,TRBV5-1,.,TRBJ1-2,TGCGCCAGCAGCTACCGTGAGGCTTACTATGGCTACACCTTC,CASSYREAYYGYTF
16,.,TRBV2,.,TRBJ1-2,TGTGCCAGCAGGGCGATAGGACAGCGTCGCACATATGGCTACACCTTC,CASRAIGQRRTYGYTF
15,few,TRBV14,TRBD1,TRBJ2-6,TGTGCCAGCAGTCAACAGGGGGCTGGGGCCAACGTCCTGACTTTC,CASSQQGAGANVLTF
12,once,TRBV6-5,.,TRBJ2-2,TGTGCCAGCAGTTCGGACACCGGGGAGCTGTTTTTT,CASSSDTGELFF
16,few,TRBV27,.,TRBJ2-7,TGTGCCAGCAGTCCCCAGCCGGGACTGTTCTCTAACGAGCAGTACTTC,CASSPQPGLFSNEQYF
17,.,TRBV24-1,.,TRBJ2-6,TGTGCCATCAGTGGTTCCCCGGGGGCCGAGGGGGCCAACGTCCTGACTTTC,CAISGSPGAEGANVLTF
17,.,TRBV7-2,.,TRBJ2-1,TGTGCCAGCAGCCTTCGACCACCGACCGCCTTAGGCAATGAGCAGTTCTTC,CASSLRPPTALGNEQFF
16,.,TRBV7-2,.,TRBJ1-5,TGTGCCAGCAGCCCCACCGGACAGCCTTTCAATCAGCCCCAGCATTTT,CASSPTGQPFNQPQHF
17,.,TRBV24-1,TRBD2,TRBJ2-1,TGTGCCACCAGTGACCCCATAGCGGGAGGGTTTTGGAATGAGCAGTTCTTC,CATSDPIAGGFWNEQFF
14,.,TRBV20-1,TRBD2,TRBJ2-1,TGCAGTGCTTCGGGGAGGGCCTCTGGCAATGAGCAGTTCTTC,CSASGRASGNEQFF
15,.,TRBV5-4,.,TRBJ1-2,TGTGCCAGCAGCTTGGGGCACTCGGCGGGCTATGGCTACACCTTC,CASSLGHSAGYGYTF
16,.,TRBV24-1,.,TRBJ2-1,TGTGCCACCAGTGATTCGTCTAGCTTTTCCTACAATGAGCAGTTCTTC,CATSDSSSFSYNEQFF
12,.,TRBV7-9,.,TRBJ1-5,TGTGCCAGCAGCCCGGACAATCAGCCCCAGCATTTT,CASSPDNQPQHF
13,.,TRBV4-3,TRBD2,TRBJ2-7,TGCGCCAGCAGCCAAGAGCTAGCGGATGAGCAGTACTTC,CASSQELADEQYF
15,many,TRBV4-3,.,TRBJ2-7,TGCGCCAGCAGCCAAGTCGCTGGGGGGAGTCGGGAGCAGTACTTC,CASSQVAGGSREQYF
15,.,TRBV11-2,TRBD1,TRBJ1-4,TGTGCCAGCAGCCCCAGCTCGCCCGACAGGGGAAAACTGTTTTTT,CASSPSSPDRGKLFF
17,.,TRBV5-1,TRBD2,TRBJ2-1,TGCGCCAGCAGCCTCCGCGGGCCCGGGACTAGTCTCTATGAGCAGTTCTTC,CASSLRGPGTSLYEQFF
15,.,TRBV3-1,.,TRBJ2-7,TGTGCCAGCATCAAGGAGGGACCCAAAAGCCGCGAGCAGTACTTC,CASIKEGPKSREQYF
15,many,TRBV30,.,TRBJ1-2,TGTGCCTGGAGTAACGGACAGATCACTAACTATGGCTACACCTTC,CAWSNGQITNYGYTF
16,few,TRBV7-9,TRBD1,TRBJ2-3,TGTGCCAGCAGCCTCCGCAGGGGGCGCGCCACAGATACGCAGTATTTT,CASSLRRGRATDTQYF
15,.,TRBV28,.,TRBJ2-3,TGTGCCACCGCTACTCGGGGGGCGCGCACAGATACGCAGTATTTT,CATATRGARTDTQYF
14,many,TRBV12-3/TRBV12-4,.,TRBJ2-3,TGTGCCAGCAGAGTCGGGGACAACACAGATACGCAGTATTTT,CASRVGDNTDTQYF
14,.,TRBV5-1,.,TRBJ2-3,TGCGCCAGCAGCGTGGGTCTCCTCACAGATACGCAGTATTTT,CASSVGLLTDTQYF
14,.,TRBV3-1,.,TRBJ2-1,TGTGCCAGCAACCCACGGGACAAGAGCAATGAGCAGTTCTTC,CASNPRDKSNEQFF
13,.,TRBV7-9,.,TRBJ2-5,TGTGCCAGCAGCTTAAGGCCTGGGGAGACCCAGTACTTC,CASSLRPGETQYF
14,.,TRBV28,.,TRBJ2-5,TGTGCCAGCAGTCCCCGACACGTTCAAGAGACCCAGTACTTC,CASSPRHVQETQYF
16,few,TRBV5-1,.,TRBJ2-3,TGCGCCAGCAGCGCCGGGACTTCCATTACAACAGATACGCAGTATTTT,CASSAGTSITTDTQYF
14,.,TRBV6-6,TRBD2,TRBJ2-5,TGTGCCAGCTTAGAGGGCGGGAGTAAAGAGACCCAGTACTTC,CASLEGGSKETQYF
14,.,TRBV10-1,TRBD1,TRBJ2-7,TGCGCCAGCATTGGTGACAGGGTCCCCTACGAGCAGTACTTC,CASIGDRVPYEQYF
14,.,TRBV7-9,.,TRBJ2-1,TGTGCCAGCAGCTTACAGGTTTTCTACAATGAGCAGTTCTTC,CASSLQVFYNEQFF
16,.,TRBV5-5,.,TRBJ1-5,TGTGCCAGCAGCCTAAGAGGAAGCAATAGCAATCAGCCCCAGCATTTT,CASSLRGSNSNQPQHF
14,.,TRBV21-1,.,TRBJ2-7,TGTGCCAGCAACCCACAGGGTAAGGGACACGAGCAGTACTTC,CASNPQGKGHEQYF